This T cell receptor beta chain emerged from a study of identical twins. Germline CDR1 is SGHTA and CDR2 is FQGTGA. V lost 5 bases and J lost 4; bases outside the gene matches: 9. The CDR3 has 15 amino acids. MiXCR, applied by TCRdb to the 5' RACE reads, yields one record per CDR3 protein. The sample contains some 690,000 distinct CDR3 sequences, 21% of which appear only once. The data were also submitted as part of a second study, on T cells expressing NK-cell markers.

The chain recombines TRBV7-3 with TRBJ2-7, with TRBD1 matching 9 bases. The sample taken for sequencing was PBMCs. The source is a woman under 30 in good health. CDR3 in DNA: TGTGCCAGCAGCCCCACCGGGACAGGGTTTTACGAGCAGTACTTC. This encodes CASSPTGTGFYEQYF.